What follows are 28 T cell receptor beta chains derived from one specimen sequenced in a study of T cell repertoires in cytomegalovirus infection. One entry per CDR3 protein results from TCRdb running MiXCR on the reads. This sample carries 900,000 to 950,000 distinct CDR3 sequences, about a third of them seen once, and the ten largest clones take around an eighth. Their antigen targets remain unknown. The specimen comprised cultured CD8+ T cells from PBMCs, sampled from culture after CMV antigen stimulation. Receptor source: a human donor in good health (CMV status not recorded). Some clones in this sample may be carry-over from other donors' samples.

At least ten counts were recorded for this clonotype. As DNA, the CDR3 is TGTGCCAGCAGGAGGGGGGGTTACAATGAGCAGTTCTTC. This sequence encodes CASRRGGYNEQFF. The J gene is TRBJ2-1, the V gene TRBV7-8, with D possibly matching TRBD2 (7 bases). This CDR3 has 13 residues. V was trimmed by 6 bases and J by 4 bases, leaving 10 bases between them. The germline CDR1 and CDR2 sequences are SGHVS and FQNEAQ.

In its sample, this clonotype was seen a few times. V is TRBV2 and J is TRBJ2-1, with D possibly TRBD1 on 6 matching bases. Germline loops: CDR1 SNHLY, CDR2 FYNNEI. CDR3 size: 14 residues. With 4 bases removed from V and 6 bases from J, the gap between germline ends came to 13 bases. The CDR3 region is CASSAATGFNEQFF. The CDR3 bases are TGTGCCAGCAGTGCGGCAACAGGGTTCAATGAGCAGTTCTTC.

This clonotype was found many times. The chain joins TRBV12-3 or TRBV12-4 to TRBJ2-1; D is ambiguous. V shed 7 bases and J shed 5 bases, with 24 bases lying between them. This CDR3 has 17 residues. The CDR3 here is CASTSKSSLYGHNEQFF. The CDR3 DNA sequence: TGTGCCAGCACCTCGAAGAGCAGCCTTTATGGGCACAATGAGCAGTTCTTC.

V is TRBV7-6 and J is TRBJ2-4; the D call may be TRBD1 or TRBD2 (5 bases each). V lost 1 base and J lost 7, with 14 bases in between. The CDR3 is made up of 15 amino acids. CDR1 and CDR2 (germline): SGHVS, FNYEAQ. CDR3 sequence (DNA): TGTGCCAGCAGCTTAGTGGGGGTCCCTGGGAACATTCAGTACTTC. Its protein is CASSLVGVPGNIQYF.

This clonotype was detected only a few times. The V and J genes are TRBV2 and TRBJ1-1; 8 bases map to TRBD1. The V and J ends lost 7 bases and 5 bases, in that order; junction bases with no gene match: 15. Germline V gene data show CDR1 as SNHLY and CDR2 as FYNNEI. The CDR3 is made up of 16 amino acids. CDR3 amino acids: CASIWRLDRGGTEAFF. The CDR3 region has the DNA TGTGCCAGCATTTGGCGGCTCGACAGGGGTGGTACTGAAGCTTTCTTT. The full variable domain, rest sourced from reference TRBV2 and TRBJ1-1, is EPEVTQTPSHQVTQMGQEVILRCVPISNHLYFYWYRQILGQKVEFLVSFYNNEISEKSEIFDDQFSVERPDGSNFTLKIRSTKLEDSAMYFCASIWRLDRGGTEAFFGQGTRLTVV.

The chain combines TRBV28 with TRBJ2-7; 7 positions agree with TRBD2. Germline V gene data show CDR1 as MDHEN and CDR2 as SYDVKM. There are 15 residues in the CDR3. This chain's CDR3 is CVSSLGLAAAYEQYV. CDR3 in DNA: TGTGTCAGCAGTTTAGGTCTAGCGGCAGCCTACGAGCAGTACGTC.

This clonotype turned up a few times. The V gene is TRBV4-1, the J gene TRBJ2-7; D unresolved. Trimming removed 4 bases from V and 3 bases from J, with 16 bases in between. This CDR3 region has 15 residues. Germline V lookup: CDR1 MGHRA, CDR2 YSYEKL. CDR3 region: CASSPVQDPGYEQYF. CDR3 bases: TGCGCCAGCAGCCCGGTCCAGGACCCCGGCTACGAGCAGTACTTC.

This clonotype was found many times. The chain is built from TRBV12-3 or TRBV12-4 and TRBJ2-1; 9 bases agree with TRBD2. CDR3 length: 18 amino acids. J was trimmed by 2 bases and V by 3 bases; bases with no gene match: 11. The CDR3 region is CASSFRTSEVRAYNEQFF. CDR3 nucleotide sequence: TGTGCCAGCAGTTTCAGGACTAGCGAGGTCCGCGCCTACAATGAGCAGTTCTTC.

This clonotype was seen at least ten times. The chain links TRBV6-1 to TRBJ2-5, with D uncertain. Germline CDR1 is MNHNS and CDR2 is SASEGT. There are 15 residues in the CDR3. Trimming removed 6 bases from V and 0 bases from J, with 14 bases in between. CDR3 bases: TGTGCCAGCAGCCCTTTCCGCAACAACCAAGAGACCCAGTACTTC. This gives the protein CASSPFRNNQETQYF.

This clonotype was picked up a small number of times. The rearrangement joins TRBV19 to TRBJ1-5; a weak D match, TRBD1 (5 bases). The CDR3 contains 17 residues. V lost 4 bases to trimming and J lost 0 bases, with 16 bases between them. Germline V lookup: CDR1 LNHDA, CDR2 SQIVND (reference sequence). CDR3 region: CASSSGTPFDSNQPQHF. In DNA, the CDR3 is TGTGCCAGTAGTAGCGGGACTCCTTTTGATAGCAATCAGCCCCAGCATTTT.

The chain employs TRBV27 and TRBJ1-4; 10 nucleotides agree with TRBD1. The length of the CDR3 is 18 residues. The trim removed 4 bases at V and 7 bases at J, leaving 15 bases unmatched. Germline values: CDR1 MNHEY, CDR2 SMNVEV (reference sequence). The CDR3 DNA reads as TGTGCCAGCAGTTCCCCAGGACAGGGGGGATGGGGAGGTGAAAAACTGTTTTTT. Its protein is CASSSPGQGGWGGEKLFF.

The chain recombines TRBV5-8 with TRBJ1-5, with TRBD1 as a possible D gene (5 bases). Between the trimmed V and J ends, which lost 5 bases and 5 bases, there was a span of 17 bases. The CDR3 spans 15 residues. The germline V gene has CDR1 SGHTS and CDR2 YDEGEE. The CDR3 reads CASRGVREADQPQHF. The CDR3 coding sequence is TGTGCCAGCAGGGGGGTCCGGGAGGCGGATCAGCCCCAGCATTTT.

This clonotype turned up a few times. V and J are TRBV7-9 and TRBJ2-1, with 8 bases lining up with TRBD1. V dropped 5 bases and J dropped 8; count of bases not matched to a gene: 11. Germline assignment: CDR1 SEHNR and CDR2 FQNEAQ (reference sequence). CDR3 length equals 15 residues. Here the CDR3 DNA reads TGTGCCAGCAGCCCCCCGGACAGGGAAATAGATGAGCAGTTCTTC. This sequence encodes CASSPPDREIDEQFF.

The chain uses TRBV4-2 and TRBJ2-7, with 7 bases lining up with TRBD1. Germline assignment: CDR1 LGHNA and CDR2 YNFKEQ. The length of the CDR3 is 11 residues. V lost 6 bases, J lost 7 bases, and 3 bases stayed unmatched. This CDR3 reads CASSFRGEQYF. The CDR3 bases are TGTGCCAGCAGTTTCAGGGGGGAGCAGTACTTC.

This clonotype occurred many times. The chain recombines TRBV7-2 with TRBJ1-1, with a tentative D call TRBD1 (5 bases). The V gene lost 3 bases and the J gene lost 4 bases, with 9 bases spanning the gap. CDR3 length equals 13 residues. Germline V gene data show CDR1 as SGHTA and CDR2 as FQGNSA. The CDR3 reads CASSLNRPTEAFF. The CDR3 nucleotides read TGTGCCAGCAGCTTGAACAGGCCCACTGAAGCTTTCTTT.

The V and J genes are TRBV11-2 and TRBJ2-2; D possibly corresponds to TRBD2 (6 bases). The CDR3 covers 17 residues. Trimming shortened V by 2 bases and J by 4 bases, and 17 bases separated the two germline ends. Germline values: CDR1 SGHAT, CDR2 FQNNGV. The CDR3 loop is CASSLRRGITATGELFF. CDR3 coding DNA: TGTGCCAGCAGCTTAAGACGGGGGATCACAGCCACCGGGGAGCTGTTTTTT.

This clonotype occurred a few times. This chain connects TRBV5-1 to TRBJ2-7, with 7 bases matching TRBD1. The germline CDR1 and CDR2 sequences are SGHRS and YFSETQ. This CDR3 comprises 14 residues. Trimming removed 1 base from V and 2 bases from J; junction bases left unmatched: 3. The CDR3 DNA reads TGCGCCAGCAGCTTGTTTACAGGGGCCTACGAGCAGTACTTC. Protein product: CASSLFTGAYEQYF.

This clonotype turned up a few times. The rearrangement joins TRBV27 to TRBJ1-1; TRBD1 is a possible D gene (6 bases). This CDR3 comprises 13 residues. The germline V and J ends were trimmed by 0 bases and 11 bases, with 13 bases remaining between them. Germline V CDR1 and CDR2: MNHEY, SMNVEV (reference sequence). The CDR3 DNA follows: TGTGCCAGCAGTTTATCGAGTTCAGGGGCGGCTTTCTTT. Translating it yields CASSLSSSGAAFF.

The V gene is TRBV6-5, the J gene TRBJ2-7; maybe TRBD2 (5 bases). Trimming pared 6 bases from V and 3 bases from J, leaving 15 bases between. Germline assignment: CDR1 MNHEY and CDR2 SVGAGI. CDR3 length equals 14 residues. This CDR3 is CASSPDFVGYEQYF. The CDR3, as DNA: TGTGCCAGCAGCCCGGACTTCGTGGGCTACGAGCAGTACTTC.

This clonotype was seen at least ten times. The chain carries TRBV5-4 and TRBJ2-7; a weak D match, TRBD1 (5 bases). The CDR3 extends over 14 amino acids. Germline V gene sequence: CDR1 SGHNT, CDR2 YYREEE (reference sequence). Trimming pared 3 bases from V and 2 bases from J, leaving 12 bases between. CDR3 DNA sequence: TGTGCCAGCAGCTCAGACAGCCTAACCTACGAGCAGTACTTC. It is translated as CASSSDSLTYEQYF.

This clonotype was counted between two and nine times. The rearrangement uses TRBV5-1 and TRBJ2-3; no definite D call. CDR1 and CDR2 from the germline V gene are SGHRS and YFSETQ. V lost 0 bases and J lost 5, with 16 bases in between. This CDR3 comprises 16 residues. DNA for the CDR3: TGCGCCAGCAGCTTGGAAGGTGCCTGGGGATTAGATACGCAGTATTTT. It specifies CASSLEGAWGLDTQYF.

The CDR3 sequence: CASTDDLSGNTIYF. As DNA, the CDR3 is TGTGCCAGTACAGACGACCTCTCTGGAAACACCATATATTTT. The chain joins TRBV19 to TRBJ1-3; D gene uncertain. The CDR3 loop spans 14 amino acids. Deletions cut 7 bases from V and 0 bases from J, with 10 bases between. The germline V gene encodes CDR1 LNHDA and CDR2 SQIVND (reference sequence).

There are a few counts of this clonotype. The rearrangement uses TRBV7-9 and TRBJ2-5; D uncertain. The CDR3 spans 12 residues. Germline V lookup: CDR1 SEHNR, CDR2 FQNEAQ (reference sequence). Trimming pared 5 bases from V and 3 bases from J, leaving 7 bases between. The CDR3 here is CASSPLKETQYF. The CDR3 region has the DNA TGTGCCAGCAGCCCCCTAAAAGAGACCCAGTACTTC.

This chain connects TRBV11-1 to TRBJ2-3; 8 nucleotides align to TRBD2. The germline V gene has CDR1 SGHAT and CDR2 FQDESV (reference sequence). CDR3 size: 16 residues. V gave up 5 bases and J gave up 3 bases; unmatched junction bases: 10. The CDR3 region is CASSLKAGGPTDTQYF. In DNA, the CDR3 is TGTGCCAGCAGCCTCAAGGCGGGGGGCCCGACAGATACGCAGTATTTT.

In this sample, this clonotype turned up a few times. CDR3: CASSSSPGHPMLAQHF. The CDR3, as DNA: TGTGCCAGCAGTTCCTCTCCGGGACACCCGATGTTGGCCCAGCATTTT. This chain connects TRBV27 to TRBJ1-5; a weak D match, TRBD1 (6 bases). Deletions cut 4 bases from V and 11 bases from J, with 24 bases between. Germline-derived CDR1 and CDR2 are MNHEY and SMNVEV (reference sequence). This CDR3 is built from 16 residues.

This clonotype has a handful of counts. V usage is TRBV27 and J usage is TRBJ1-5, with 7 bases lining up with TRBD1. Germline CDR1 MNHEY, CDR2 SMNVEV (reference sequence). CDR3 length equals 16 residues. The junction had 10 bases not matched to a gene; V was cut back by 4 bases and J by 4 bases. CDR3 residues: CASSSSPTGENQPQHF. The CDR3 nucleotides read TGTGCCAGCAGTTCCTCCCCCACAGGGGAGAATCAGCCCCAGCATTTT.

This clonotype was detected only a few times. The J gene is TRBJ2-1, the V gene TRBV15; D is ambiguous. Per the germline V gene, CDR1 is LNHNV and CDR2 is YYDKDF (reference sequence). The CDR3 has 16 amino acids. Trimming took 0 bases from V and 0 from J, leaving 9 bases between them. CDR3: CATSRDPAYSYNEQFF. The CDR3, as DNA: TGTGCCACCAGCAGAGATCCGGCGTACTCCTACAATGAGCAGTTCTTC.

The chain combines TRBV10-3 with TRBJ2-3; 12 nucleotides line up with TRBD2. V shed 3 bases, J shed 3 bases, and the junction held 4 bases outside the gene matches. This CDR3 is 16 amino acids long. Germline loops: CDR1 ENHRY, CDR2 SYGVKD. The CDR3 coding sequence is TGTGCCATCAGTGACCCGACTAGCGGGAGAACAGATACGCAGTATTTT. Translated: CAISDPTSGRTDTQYF.